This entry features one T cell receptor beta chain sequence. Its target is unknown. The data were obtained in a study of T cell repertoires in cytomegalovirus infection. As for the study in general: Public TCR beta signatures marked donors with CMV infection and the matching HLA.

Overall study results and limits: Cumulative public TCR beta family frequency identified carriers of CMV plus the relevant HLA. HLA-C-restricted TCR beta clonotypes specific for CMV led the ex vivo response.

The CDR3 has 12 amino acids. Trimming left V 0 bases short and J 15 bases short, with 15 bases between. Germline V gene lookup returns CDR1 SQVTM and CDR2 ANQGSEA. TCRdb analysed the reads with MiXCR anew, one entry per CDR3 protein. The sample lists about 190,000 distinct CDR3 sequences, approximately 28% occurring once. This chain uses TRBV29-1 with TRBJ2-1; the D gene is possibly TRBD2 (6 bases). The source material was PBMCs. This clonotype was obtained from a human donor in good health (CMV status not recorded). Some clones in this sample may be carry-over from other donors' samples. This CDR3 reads CSVEDTGTPTFF. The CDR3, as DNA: TGCAGCGTTGAAGATACGGGGACTCCAACGTTCTTC.